These T cell receptor beta chains were read from a single sample in a study of circulating and synovial CD4+ cells in juvenile arthritis. Measured with immunoSEQ multiplex PCR; TCRdb has only the in-frame clones, and not every one. The profile shows some 35,000 clones, 94% of them singletons. Input material: CD4+ T cells from blood. The receptors were gathered from a human donor with juvenile idiopathic arthritis. Both conserved end residues are part of each CDR3. The D gene is left open where the match is weak. Clone size is shown for a subset of rows, as once, few, many or a class of expanded clone.

>TRBV4-2|TRBJ1-2|-|-
TGTGCCAGCAGCCCGGTCCGGGAGGGGAGTAACTATGGCTACACCTTC
CASSPVREGSNYGYTF
>TRBV7-2|TRBJ2-7|TRBD1|-
TGTGCCAGCAGTTTGTTGACAGGGCCCTACGAGCAGTACTTC
CASSLLTGPYEQYF
>TRBV6-5|TRBJ2-5|-|-
TGTGCCAGCAGTTACTCGCTGGGTTCAGGAAAAGAGACCCAGTACTTC
CASSYSLGSGKETQYF
>TRBV29-1|TRBJ2-7|-|-
TGCAGCGTTGGAAGGAGGGATGGAGAATTACGTATAGAGCAGTACTTC
CSVGRRDGELRIEQYF
>TRBV5-1|TRBJ1-6|TRBD1|-
TGCGCCAGCAGCGATCCCACAGGGGGCCCCGGCGATTCCCCCCTCCACTTT
CASSDPTGGPGDSPLHF
>TRBV5-6|TRBJ1-2|-|-
TGTGCCAGCAGTACAGGACCCAACTATGGCTACACCTTC
CASSTGPNYGYTF
>TRBV7-2|TRBJ2-1|-|-
TGTGCCAGCAGCTCCAGAGGGGGGGGGCACGCTGATGAGCAGTTCTTC
CASSSRGGGHADEQFF
>TRBV19|TRBJ1-5|-|-
TGTGCCAGCCAAGACAGGAGCGGTAGCAATCAGCCCCAGCATTTT
CASQDRSGSNQPQHF
>TRBV10-2|TRBJ2-7|TRBD1|-
TGCGCCAGCCGTACAGGGGGCCAGAAGGGCGAGCAGTACTTC
CASRTGGQKGEQYF
>TRBV27|TRBJ1-4|-|-
TGTGCCAGCAGTCTAGGAGGGCGGGATGAAAAACTGTTTTTT
CASSLGGRDEKLFF
>TRBV7-8|TRBJ1-2|TRBD1|-
TGTGCCAGCAGCTATTTCGGACAGGGAGGCTACACCTTC
CASSYFGQGGYTF
>TRBV4-1|TRBJ1-6|TRBD1|once
TGCGCCAGCAGGAACAGGGGCGATTCCCCCCTCCACTTT
CASRNRGDSPLHF
>TRBV28|TRBJ2-5|TRBD1|-
TGTGCCAGCAGTTTCCCTAGACAGGGGGCGGCCAGGGAGACCCAGTACTTC
CASSFPRQGAARETQYF
>TRBV7-3|TRBJ2-3|TRBD2|-
TGTGCCAGCAGCCTGCGAGCGGGGATCGGTACAGATACGCAGTATTTT
CASSLRAGIGTDTQYF
>TRBV19|TRBJ1-3|-|-
TGTGCCAGTAGGGACTCTTCAGGCGGAAACACCATATATTTT
CASRDSSGGNTIYF
>TRBV5-6|TRBJ1-6|-|-
TGTGCCAGCTCGTCAGGGGCTTATAATTCCCCCCTCCACTTT
CASSSGAYNSPLHF
>TRBV5-6|TRBJ1-2|-|-
TGTGCCAGCAGCTTGCTAAGGAGATCGGACTATGGCTACACCTTC
CASSLLRRSDYGYTF
>TRBV6-1|TRBJ1-2|TRBD1|-
TGTGCCAGCAGTGAATTCCCGGGACAGGGCATCGGCTACACCTTC
CASSEFPGQGIGYTF
>TRBV4-3|TRBJ1-2|TRBD1|-
TGCGCCAGCAGCCAAGCCGGAGACAGGGACTCTAACTATGGCTACACCTTC
CASSQAGDRDSNYGYTF
>TRBV9|TRBJ1-2|TRBD1|-
TGTGCCAGCAGTCGACAGGGTGTCGAAGGCTACACCTTC
CASSRQGVEGYTF
>TRBV5-6|TRBJ1-5|TRBD1|-
TGTGCCAGCAGCGCGGTACGGACAGGGAGTCAGCCCCAGCATTTT
CASSAVRTGSQPQHF
>TRBV11-1|TRBJ2-1|TRBD2|-
TGTGCCAGCAGCTTAGGGGCTAGCGGGGCTTTTGGGAATGAGCAGTTCTTC
CASSLGASGAFGNEQFF
>TRBV7-2|TRBJ1-5|-|-
TGTGCCAGCAGCTTAAATGGTGCGATTGCGAGCAATCAGCCCCAGCATTTT
CASSLNGAIASNQPQHF
>TRBV27|TRBJ1-5|TRBD1|-
TGTGCCAGCAGTCCCCGGGACAGGGACTTTCAGCCCCAGCATTTT
CASSPRDRDFQPQHF
>TRBV4-1|TRBJ2-3|-|-
TGCGCCAGCAGCCAACGACGGGGGTATCCAGATACGCAGTATTTT
CASSQRRGYPDTQYF
>TRBV19|TRBJ2-3|-|-
TGTGCCAGTAGGGAGATGGGCACAGATACGCAGTATTTT
CASREMGTDTQYF
>TRBV9|TRBJ2-1|TRBD2|-
TGTGCCAGCAGCGTAGTTCCTAGCGGGGTAGGGGAGCAGTTCTTC
CASSVVPSGVGEQFF
>TRBV2|TRBJ1-6|TRBD1|-
TGTGCCAGCAGTGAAGAAGACAGGGGGTATTCACCCCTCCACTTT
CASSEEDRGYSPLHF
>TRBV5-4|TRBJ2-1|TRBD2|-
TGTGCCAGCAGCTTGGTACGCGGCGGGGGAGGCCTCAATGAGCAGTTCTTC
CASSLVRGGGGLNEQFF
>TRBV23-1|TRBJ2-7|TRBD1|-
TGCGCCAGCATAGGGTTAAGGGACAGGGAATACGAGCAGTACTTC
CASIGLRDREYEQYF
>TRBV5-1|TRBJ1-1|TRBD1|-
TGCGCCAGCATCCAGGGGGACACAGGTAGAGCTTTCTTT
CASIQGDTGRAFF
>TRBV9|TRBJ2-5|-|-
TGTGCCAGCAGCCCCCGGGTAAGCCTCGGATCCCAAGAGACCCAGTACTTC
CASSPRVSLGSQETQYF
>TRBV27|TRBJ1-1|-|-
TGTGCCAGCAGTTTATCTTACAGGCTATTTGAAGCTTTCTTT
CASSLSYRLFEAFF
>TRBV5-1|TRBJ1-2|TRBD1|-
TGCGCCAGCAGCTTGGATCAGGGGGAAAACTATGGCTACACCTTC
CASSLDQGENYGYTF
>TRBV7-2|TRBJ2-2|-|-
TGTGCCAGCAGGACAACGAACACCGGGGAGCTGTTTTTT
CASRTTNTGELFF
>TRBV2|TRBJ1-1|TRBD1|-
TGTGCCAGCAGTCAGGACAGGGATTACACTGAAGCTTTCTTT
CASSQDRDYTEAFF
>TRBV20-1|TRBJ1-1|-|-
TGCAGTGCTCGGACAATCCGTGAAGCTTTCTTT
CSARTIREAFF
>TRBV6-5|TRBJ2-7|TRBD1|-
TGTGCCAGCAGGAGACAGGGCGAGCAGTACTTC
CASRRQGEQYF
>TRBV19|TRBJ1-2|TRBD1|once
TGTGCCAGTACTACGCCCTGGGACAGGGGTATCTATGGCTACACCTTC
CASTTPWDRGIYGYTF
>TRBV2|TRBJ1-6|-|-
TGTGCCAGCAGTGATAGACAGGCCCCTAATTCACCCCTCCACTTT
CASSDRQAPNSPLHF
>TRBV5-6|TRBJ1-4|-|-
TGTGCCAGCAGCTGGACATTTACTAATGAAAAACTGTTTTTT
CASSWTFTNEKLFF
>TRBV6-5|TRBJ1-1|-|-
TGTGCCAGCAGTCTCAGGGATGTAACTGAAGCTTTCTTT
CASSLRDVTEAFF
>TRBV6-6|TRBJ2-7|-|-
TGTGCCAGCAGTTCCTTCAGGGGCATGAAGTACGAGCAGTACTTC
CASSSFRGMKYEQYF
>TRBV7-2|TRBJ1-2|-|once
TGTGCCAGCAGCTCCAATCCGGGGCGGTGGACAGATGGCTACACCTTC
CASSSNPGRWTDGYTF
>TRBV2|TRBJ1-1|-|-
TGTGCCAGCAGTTCGGGACACTCCGGATACGCTGAAGCTTTCTTT
CASSSGHSGYAEAFF
>TRBV27|TRBJ2-2|TRBD2|-
TGTGCCAGCAGCTCTAAGGGAGGGGATATGGCCGGGGAGCTGTTTTTT
CASSSKGGDMAGELFF
>TRBV7-2|TRBJ1-1|-|-
TGTGCCAGCAGCTTAGAAGGGGTGAGCACTGAAGCTTTCTTT
CASSLEGVSTEAFF
>TRBV7-8|TRBJ1-6|TRBD1|-
TGTGCCAGCAGCTCGGGACAGGGGAATTCACCCCTCCACTTT
CASSSGQGNSPLHF
>TRBV6-1|TRBJ1-2|-|few
TGTGCCAGCAGTTTACAGCCAGCCAGCGGCTACACCTTC
CASSLQPASGYTF
>TRBV5-4|TRBJ2-1|TRBD2|-
TGTGCCAGCAGCCAGGGACTAGCGGGGAATGAGCAGTTCTTC
CASSQGLAGNEQFF
>TRBV19|TRBJ2-2|TRBD2|-
TGTGCCAGTAGTATAGAGGCGGGGGGGCGATCCGGGGAGCTGTTTTTT
CASSIEAGGRSGELFF
>TRBV30|TRBJ1-4|TRBD1|-
TGTGCCTGGAGTTTCGGGACAGGCCCTGAAAAACTGTTTTTT
CAWSFGTGPEKLFF
>TRBV5-1|TRBJ2-5|-|-
TGCGCCAGCAGCTTCGTACTAACCGGGACAAAAGAGACCCAGTACTTC
CASSFVLTGTKETQYF
>TRBV19|TRBJ2-1|-|-
TGTGCCAGTAATGAGGGGGGGAAGGGGGGTGAGCAGTTCTTC
CASNEGGKGGEQFF
>TRBV5-1|TRBJ2-3|TRBD1|-
TGCGCCAGCAGCCCGGACAGGGCTGAAGATACGCAGTATTTT
CASSPDRAEDTQYF
>TRBV13|TRBJ2-5|-|-
TGTGCCAGCAGCCACAGGGAGACCCAGTACTTC
CASSHRETQYF
>TRBV6-5|TRBJ2-2|TRBD1|-
TGTGCCAGCAGCCTGGGACAGGGGAACACCGGGGAGCTGTTTTTT
CASSLGQGNTGELFF
>TRBV7-3|TRBJ1-2|-|-
TGTGCCAGCAGCTTTTCCCTCCAGGGGGGCTACACCTTC
CASSFSLQGGYTF
>TRBV19|TRBJ2-5|-|-
TGTGCCAGTAGCTTTCAGGGGAGAGGGCAAGAGACCCAGTACTTC
CASSFQGRGQETQYF